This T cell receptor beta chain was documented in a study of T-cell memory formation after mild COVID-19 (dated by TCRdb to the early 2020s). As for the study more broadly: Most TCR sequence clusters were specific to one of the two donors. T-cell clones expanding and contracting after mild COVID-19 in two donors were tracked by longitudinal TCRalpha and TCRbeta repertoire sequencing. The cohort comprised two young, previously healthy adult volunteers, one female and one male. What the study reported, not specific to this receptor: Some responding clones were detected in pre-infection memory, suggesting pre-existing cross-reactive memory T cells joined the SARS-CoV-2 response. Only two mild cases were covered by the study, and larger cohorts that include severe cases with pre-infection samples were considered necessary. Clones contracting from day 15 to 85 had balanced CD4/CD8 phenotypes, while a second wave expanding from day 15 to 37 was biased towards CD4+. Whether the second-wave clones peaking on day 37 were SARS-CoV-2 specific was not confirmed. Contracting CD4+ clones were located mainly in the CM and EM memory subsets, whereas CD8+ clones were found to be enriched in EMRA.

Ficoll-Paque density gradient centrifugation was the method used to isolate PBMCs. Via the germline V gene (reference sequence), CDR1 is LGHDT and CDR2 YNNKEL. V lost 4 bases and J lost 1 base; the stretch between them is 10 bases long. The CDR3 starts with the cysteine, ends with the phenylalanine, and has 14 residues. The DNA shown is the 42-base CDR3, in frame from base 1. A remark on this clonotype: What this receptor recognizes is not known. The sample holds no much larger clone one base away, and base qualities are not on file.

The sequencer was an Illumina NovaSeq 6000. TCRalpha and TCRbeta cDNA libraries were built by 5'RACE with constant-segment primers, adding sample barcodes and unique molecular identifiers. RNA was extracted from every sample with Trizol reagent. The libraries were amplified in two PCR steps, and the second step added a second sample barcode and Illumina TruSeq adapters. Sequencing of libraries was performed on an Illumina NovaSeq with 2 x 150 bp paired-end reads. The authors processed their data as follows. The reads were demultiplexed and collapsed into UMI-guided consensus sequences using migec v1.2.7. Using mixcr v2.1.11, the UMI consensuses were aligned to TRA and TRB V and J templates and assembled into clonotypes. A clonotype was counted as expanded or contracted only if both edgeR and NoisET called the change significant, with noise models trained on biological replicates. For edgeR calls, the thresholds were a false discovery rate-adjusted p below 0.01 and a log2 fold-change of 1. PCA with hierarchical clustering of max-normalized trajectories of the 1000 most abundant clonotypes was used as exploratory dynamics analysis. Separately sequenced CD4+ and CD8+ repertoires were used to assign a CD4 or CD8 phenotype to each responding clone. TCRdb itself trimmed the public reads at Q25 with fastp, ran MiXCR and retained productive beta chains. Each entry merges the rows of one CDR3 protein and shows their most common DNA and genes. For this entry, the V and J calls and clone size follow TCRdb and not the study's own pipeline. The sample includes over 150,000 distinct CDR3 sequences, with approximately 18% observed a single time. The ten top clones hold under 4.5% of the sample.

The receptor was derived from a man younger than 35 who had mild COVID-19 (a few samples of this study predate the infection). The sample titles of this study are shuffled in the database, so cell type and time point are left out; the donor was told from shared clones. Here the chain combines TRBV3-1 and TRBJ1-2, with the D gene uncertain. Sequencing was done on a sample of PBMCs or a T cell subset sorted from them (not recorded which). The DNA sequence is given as TGTGCCAGCAGCCCCTGGACGGGTAACTATGGCTACACCTTC. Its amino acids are CASSPWTGNYGYTF.